This TCR beta chain came from a study of cytomegalovirus exposure and HLA in healthy donors. Study context: Earlier, 150 million to 200 million T cells were analyzed, and over 95 million unique TCR beta sequences were found among them. Within the Caucasian-associated ancestry cluster were roughly 82% of the approximately 400 genotyped donors.

Everyone who donated was a healthy bone marrow donor. The germline V gene encodes CDR1 KGHSH and CDR2 LQKENI. This CDR3 has 15 residues. Trimming removed 2 bases from V and 4 bases from J; junction bases left unmatched: 6. General study results and limits: One variant, a missense change in DCLRE1C, was linked in a later analysis to TCR beta V- and J-gene trimming.

PCR employed 60 Vbeta and 13 Jbeta primers. Sequencing was performed with immunoSEQ multiplex PCR; in TCRdb, only in-frame clones are kept and a portion is missing. The table includes some 150,000 clones, over 70% detected once. Of note for this clone: Its matching antigen is unknown.

The sample was PBMCs. This chain joins TRBV18 and TRBJ2-5; 8 bases match TRBD1. This receptor was identified in a male donor in good health and CMV-seronegative. The CDR3 DNA reads as TGTGCCAGCTCACCAACAGGGGGAGGATTAGAGACCCAGTACTTC. This gives the protein CASSPTGGGLETQYF.